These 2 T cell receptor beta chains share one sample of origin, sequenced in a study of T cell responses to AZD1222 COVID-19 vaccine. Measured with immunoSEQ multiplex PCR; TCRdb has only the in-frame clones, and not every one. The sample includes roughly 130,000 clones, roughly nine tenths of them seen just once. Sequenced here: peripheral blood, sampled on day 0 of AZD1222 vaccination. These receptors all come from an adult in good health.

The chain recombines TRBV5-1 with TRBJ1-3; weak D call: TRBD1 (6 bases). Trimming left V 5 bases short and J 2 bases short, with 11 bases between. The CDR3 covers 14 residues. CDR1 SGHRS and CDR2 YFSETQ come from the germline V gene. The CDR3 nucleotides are TGCGCCAGCAGGGACCAGGGGACTGGAAACACCATATATTTT. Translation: CASRDQGTGNTIYF.

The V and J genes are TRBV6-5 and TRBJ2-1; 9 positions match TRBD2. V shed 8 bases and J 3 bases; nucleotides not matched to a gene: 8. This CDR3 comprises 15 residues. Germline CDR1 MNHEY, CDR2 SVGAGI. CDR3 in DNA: TGTGCCAGCCCCCTGACTAGCGGAGACTACAATGAGCAGTTCTTC. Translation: CASPLTSGDYNEQFF.